The T cell receptor beta chain under discussion was sequenced for a study of CD8 T cells in ankylosing spondylitis. Findings and limits, study-wide: Ankylosing spondylitis blood appeared to carry a characteristic TCR beta motif of eight or nine highly homologous variants. According to the report, clones linked to the disease were significantly enriched in matched synovial fluid samples taken from ankylosing spondylitis patients.

The CDR3 covers 14 residues. The V gene's germline CDR1 is MNHNS and CDR2 SASEGT. Between the trimmed V and J ends, which lost 6 bases and 7 bases, there was a span of 15 bases. This clonotype was counted only a few times. Its antigen is still unknown. Each CDR3 protein gets one entry after TCRdb re-called the 5' RACE reads with MiXCR. The table lists about 340,000 distinct CDR3 sequences, around 15% of them singletons. Sequencing input: blood, either unsorted or a sorted T cell fraction (not recorded which). The origin of this receptor is a male donor with ankylosing spondylitis or in good health (not recorded which). The chain carries TRBV6-1 and TRBJ2-2; tentative D call: TRBD1 (6 bases). The CDR3 DNA reads as TGTGCCAGCAGAATACAGGGCTGGGGCGGGGAGCTGTTTTTT. Its protein is CASRIQGWGGELFF.